This T cell receptor (beta chain) was identified during a study of patients and donors after allogeneic stem cell transplantation. Germline V gene sequence: CDR1 LNHNV, CDR2 YYDKDF (reference sequence). V lost 4 bases and J lost 5, with 14 bases in between. The CDR3 length is 14 residues. TCRdb analysed the RT-PCR reads with MiXCR anew, one entry per CDR3 protein. The table records about 960,000 distinct CDR3 sequences, about 20% of them present only once. The sequence derives from a human donor who was either an allogeneic HSCT recipient or a stem cell or donor lymphocyte infusion donor (not recorded which). It is not recorded whose cells these are; they may come from a transplant donor. The chain combines TRBV15 with TRBJ2-5; D uncertain. The material sequenced was blood, either unsorted or a sorted T cell fraction (not recorded which). CDR3 loop: CATSTPSGPETQYF. DNA for the CDR3: TGTGCCACCAGCACCCCTTCCGGACCGGAGACCCAGTACTTC.